These T cell receptor beta chains were read from a single sample in a study of blood T cells in healthy people across ages. TCRdb recomputed calls from the 5' RACE reads with MiXCR, one row per CDR3 protein. The repertoire holds 800,000 to 950,000 distinct CDR3 sequences, with 36% as singletons. Input material: blood. These receptors all stem from a man between 18 and 35 years old in good health. CDR3s leave out the opening cysteine and the closing phenylalanine or tryptophan. A D gene is named only where the DNA matches it firmly.

TRBD1 TRBJ1-6 TRBV6-5 12 ASSKDRVNSPLH
TRBD1 TRBJ1-5 TRBV10-3 15 AVSNRRGGNGNQPQH
- TRBJ2-2 TRBV27 13 ASRARAAGTGELF
- TRBJ1-1 TRBV9 13 ASSVEGQGNTEAF
TRBD1 TRBJ2-5 TRBV20-1 11 SALQGVGETQY
TRBD2 TRBJ2-7 TRBV7-2 15 ASSLATGGARYNEQY
TRBD1 TRBJ1-4 TRBV27 12 ASSLTGVTEKLF
- TRBJ1-6 TRBV27 16 ASSPRTSGSSYNSPLH
- TRBJ1-1 TRBV5-1 11 ASSLLTNTEAF
- TRBJ2-3 TRBV6-1 10 ASEQWADTQY
TRBD1 TRBJ2-1 TRBV3-1 13 ASSQAQGAYNEQF
- - TRBV5-1 13 ASSTAGHQQETQY
- TRBJ2-3 TRBV14 11 ASSQGSGDTQY
- TRBJ2-7 TRBV20-1 11 SARERGSYEQY
- TRBJ2-1 TRBV29-1 13 SVEDSDSGLVEQF
TRBD1 TRBJ1-2 TRBV20-1 11 SAKRQGAEGYT
- TRBJ2-5 TRBV5-1 12 ASSLAVGVETQY
- - TRBV4-2 14 ASSQDIEGSYNEQY
- TRBJ1-3 TRBV12-3/TRBV12-4 12 ASSSPGDVDTIY
- TRBJ2-7 TRBV12-3/TRBV12-4 10 ASKRGSREQY
- TRBJ2-1 TRBV28 13 ASSLAPIPANEQF
- TRBJ1-6 TRBV20-1 13 SARNGGTGNSPLH
- TRBJ2-7 TRBV5-5 15 ASSFAGRSKAPYEQY
- TRBJ2-3 TRBV7-3 12 ASSLRDDTDTQY
TRBD1 TRBJ1-1 TRBV4-3 15 ASSQARQGIGNTEAF
- TRBJ2-1 TRBV6-5 14 ASSYSTGFRGNEQF
- - TRBV3-1 13 ASSQGATEGNIQY
- TRBJ2-7 TRBV7-8 12 ASSAAGTYGQQY
- TRBJ1-2 TRBV27 13 ASRTRGQTNYGYT
- TRBJ1-1 TRBV7-3 13 ASSLTGLPNTEAF
- TRBJ2-1 TRBV29-1 11 SVEPPPGNEQF
- TRBJ2-1 TRBV4-1 13 ASRQDHSSYNEQF
- TRBJ1-1 TRBV5-5 11 ASSFGTYTEAF
- TRBJ1-6 TRBV10-3 11 AIDKASNSPLH
TRBD1 TRBJ2-7 TRBV12-3/TRBV12-4 11 ASSDRGSYEQY
- TRBJ2-2 TRBV7-9 13 ASSFGGSNTGELF
- TRBJ2-7 TRBV12-3/TRBV12-4 14 ASSPRRDADPYEQY
- TRBJ2-1 TRBV6-6 11 ASSYLQYNEQF
- TRBJ2-1 TRBV4-3 12 ASSQEGPRDEQF
TRBD2 TRBJ2-7 TRBV5-1 14 ASSVAPSGGRGEQY
- TRBJ2-1 TRBV11-2 13 ASSLDHREPYEQF
- TRBJ2-7 TRBV7-2 11 ASSSRQVYEQY
- TRBJ1-5 TRBV18 13 ASSPSRQNNQPQH
- TRBJ2-5 TRBV5-6 12 ASSLADDDETQY
- TRBJ2-1 TRBV4-3 11 ASSPVQYNEQF
TRBD2 TRBJ2-4 TRBV3-1 15 ASSPRTSGGAGNIQY
TRBD1 TRBJ1-5 TRBV7-8 14 ASSPGSQGGNQPQH
TRBD2 TRBJ2-7 TRBV20-1 12 SASPVAGIDEQY
TRBD2 TRBJ2-3 TRBV20-1 16 SALIGLAGGESTDTQY